The entry below gives a single T cell receptor beta chain sequence along with its context. Method: immunoSEQ multiplex PCR; TCRdb's copy keeps in-frame clones and lacks some. The sample carries roughly 60,000 clones, more than 85% recorded once. The entry originates in a study of OX40 agonist ivuxolimab in advanced cancers. Whole-study context: Dose-escalation cases comprised hepatocellular carcinoma, melanoma, renal cell or head and neck cancer.

Between the trimmed V and J ends, which lost 5 bases and 8 bases, there was a span of 6 bases. This CDR3 has 11 residues. Germline CDR1 reads MNHNS; CDR2 reads SASEGT. Sequencing used CD4+ or CD8+ T cells sorted from blood, obtained in a trial of the OX40 agonist ivuxolimab. The V call is TRBV6-1, the J call TRBJ1-4, with no clear D. This clonotype was sampled from an adult with an advanced solid tumor such as melanoma, head and neck, liver or kidney cancer. In DNA form, the CDR3 reads TGTGCCAGCAGTCTGGGAGAAAAACTGTTTTTT. This encodes CASSLGEKLFF.